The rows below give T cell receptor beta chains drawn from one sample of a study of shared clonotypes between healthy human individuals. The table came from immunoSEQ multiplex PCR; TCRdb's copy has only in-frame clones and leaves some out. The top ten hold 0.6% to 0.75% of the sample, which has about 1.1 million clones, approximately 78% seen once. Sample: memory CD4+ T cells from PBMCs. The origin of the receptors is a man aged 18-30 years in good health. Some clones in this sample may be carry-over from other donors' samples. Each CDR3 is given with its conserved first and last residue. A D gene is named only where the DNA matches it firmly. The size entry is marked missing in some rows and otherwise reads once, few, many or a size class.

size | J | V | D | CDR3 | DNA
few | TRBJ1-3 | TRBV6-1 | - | CAVLETTGGNTIYF | TGTGCCGTCCTTGAAACTACCGGTGGAAACACCATATATTTT
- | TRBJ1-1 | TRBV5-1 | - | CASSLRIGANTEAFF | TGCGCCAGCAGCCTCCGAATTGGGGCGAACACTGAAGCTTTCTTT
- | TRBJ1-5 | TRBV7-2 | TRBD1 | CASSSTGDPSNQPQHF | TGTGCCAGCAGCTCGACAGGGGATCCGAGCAATCAGCCCCAGCATTTT
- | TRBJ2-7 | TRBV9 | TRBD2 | CASSAASGQYEQYF | TGTGCCAGCAGCGCGGCTAGCGGACAATACGAGCAGTACTTC
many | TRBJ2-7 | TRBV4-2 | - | CATGAPGAAYEQYF | TGTGCCACCGGTGCTCCCGGGGCTGCCTACGAGCAGTACTTC
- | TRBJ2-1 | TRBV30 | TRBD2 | CAWSYAAGREQFF | TGTGCCTGGAGTTATGCAGCGGGAAGGGAGCAGTTCTTC
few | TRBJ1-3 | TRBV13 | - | CASSLPRGNTIYF | TGTGCCAGCAGCCTACCCCGAGGAAACACCATATATTTT
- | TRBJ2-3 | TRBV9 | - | CASSLGPISTDTQYF | TGTGCCAGCAGCCTGGGCCCGATCAGCACAGATACGCAGTATTTT
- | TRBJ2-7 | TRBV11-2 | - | CASSKSPGHYEQYF | TGTGCCAGCAGCAAATCTCCAGGGCACTACGAGCAGTACTTC
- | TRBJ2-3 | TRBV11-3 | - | CASSFSGGDTQYF | TGTGCCAGCAGCTTTAGCGGTGGGGATACGCAGTATTTT
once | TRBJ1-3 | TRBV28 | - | CASSLLAGNTIYF | TGTGCCAGCAGCTTGTTGGCTGGAAACACCATATATTTT
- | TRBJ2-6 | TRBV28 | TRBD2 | CASSGRDVWANVLTF | TGTGCCAGCAGTGGGAGGGATGTGTGGGCCAACGTCCTGACTTTC
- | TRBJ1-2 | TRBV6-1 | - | CASSPTGHGYYGYTF | TGTGCCAGCAGCCCCACGGGGCACGGGTACTATGGCTACACCTTC
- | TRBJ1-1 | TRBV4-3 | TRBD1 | CASSQDLWQGDTEAFF | TGCGCCAGCAGCCAAGATTTGTGGCAGGGGGACACTGAAGCTTTCTTT
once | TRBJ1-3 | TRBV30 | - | CAWSSSGNTIYF | TGTGCCTGGAGTAGCTCTGGAAACACCATATATTTT
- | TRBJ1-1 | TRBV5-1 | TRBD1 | CASSLRGPEAFF | TGCGCCAGCAGCTTGAGGGGGCCTGAAGCTTTCTTT